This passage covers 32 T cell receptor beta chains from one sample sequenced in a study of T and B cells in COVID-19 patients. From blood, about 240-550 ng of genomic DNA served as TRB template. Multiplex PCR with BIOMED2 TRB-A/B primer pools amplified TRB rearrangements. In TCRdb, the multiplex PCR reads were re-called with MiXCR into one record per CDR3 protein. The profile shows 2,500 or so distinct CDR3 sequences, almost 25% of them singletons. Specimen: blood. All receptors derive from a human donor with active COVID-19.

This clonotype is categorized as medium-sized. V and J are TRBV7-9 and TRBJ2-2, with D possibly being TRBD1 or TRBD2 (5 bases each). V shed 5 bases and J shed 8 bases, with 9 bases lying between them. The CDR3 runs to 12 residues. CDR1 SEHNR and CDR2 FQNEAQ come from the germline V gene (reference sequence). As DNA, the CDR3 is TGTGCCAGCAGCGACAGAGGGGGGGAGCTGTTTTTT. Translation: CASSDRGGELFF.

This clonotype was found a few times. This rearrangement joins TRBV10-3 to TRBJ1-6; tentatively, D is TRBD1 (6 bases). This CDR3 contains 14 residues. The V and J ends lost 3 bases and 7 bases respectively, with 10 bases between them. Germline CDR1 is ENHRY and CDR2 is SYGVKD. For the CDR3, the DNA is TGTGCCATCAGTGAACGGCAGGGGAATTCACCCCTCCACTTT. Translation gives CAISERQGNSPLHF.

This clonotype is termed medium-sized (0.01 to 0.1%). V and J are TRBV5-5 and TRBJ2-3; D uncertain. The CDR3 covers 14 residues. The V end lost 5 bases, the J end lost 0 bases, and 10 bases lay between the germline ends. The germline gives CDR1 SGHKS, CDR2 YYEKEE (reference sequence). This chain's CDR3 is CASRTQHSTDTQYF. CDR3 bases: TGTGCCAGCAGGACCCAACACAGCACAGATACGCAGTATTTT.

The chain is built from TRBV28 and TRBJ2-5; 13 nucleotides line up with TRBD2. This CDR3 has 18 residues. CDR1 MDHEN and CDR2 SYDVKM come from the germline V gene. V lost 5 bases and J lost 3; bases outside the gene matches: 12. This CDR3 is CASSTGLAGDLLKETQYF. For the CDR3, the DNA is TGTGCCAGCAGTACCGGACTAGCGGGGGACCTTCTGAAAGAGACCCAGTACTTC. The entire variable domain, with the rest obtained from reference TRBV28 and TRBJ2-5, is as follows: DVKVTQSSRYLVKRTGEKVFLECVQDMDHENMFWYRQDPGLGLRLIYFSYDVKMKEKGDIPEGYSVSREKKERFSLILESASTNQTSMYLCASSTGLAGDLLKETQYFGPGTRLLVL.

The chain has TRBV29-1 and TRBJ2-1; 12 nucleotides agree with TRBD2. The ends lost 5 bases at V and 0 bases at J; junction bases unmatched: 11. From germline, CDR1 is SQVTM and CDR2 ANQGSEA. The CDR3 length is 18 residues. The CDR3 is CSVTRASGGASSYNEQFF. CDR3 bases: TGCAGCGTTACCCGGGCTAGCGGGGGGGCGAGCTCCTACAATGAGCAGTTCTTC.

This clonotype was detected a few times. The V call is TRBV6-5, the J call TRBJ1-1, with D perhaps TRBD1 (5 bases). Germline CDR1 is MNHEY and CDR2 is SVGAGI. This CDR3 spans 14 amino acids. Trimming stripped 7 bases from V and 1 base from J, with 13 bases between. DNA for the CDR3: TGTGCCAGCACTGACGGGAGGGGGAACACTGAAGCTTTCTTT. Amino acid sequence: CASTDGRGNTEAFF.

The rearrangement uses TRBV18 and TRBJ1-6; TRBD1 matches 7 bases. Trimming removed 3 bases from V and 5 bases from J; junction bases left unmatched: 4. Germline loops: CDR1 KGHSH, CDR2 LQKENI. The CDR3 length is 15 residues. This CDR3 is CASSPGQINNSPLHF. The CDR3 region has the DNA TGTGCCAGCTCACCGGGACAGATTAATAATTCACCCCTCCACTTT.

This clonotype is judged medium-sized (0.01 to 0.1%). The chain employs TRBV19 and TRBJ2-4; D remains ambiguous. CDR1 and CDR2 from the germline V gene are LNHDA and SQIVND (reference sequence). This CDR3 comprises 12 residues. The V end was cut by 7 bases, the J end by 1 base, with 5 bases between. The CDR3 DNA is TGTGCCAGTACTTCCGCCAAAAACATTCAGTACTTC. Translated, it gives CASTSAKNIQYF.

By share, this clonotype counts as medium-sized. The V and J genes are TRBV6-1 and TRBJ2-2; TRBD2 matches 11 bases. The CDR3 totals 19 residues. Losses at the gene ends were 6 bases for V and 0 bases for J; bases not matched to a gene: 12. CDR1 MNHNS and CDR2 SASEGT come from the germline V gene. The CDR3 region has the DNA TGTGCCAGCAGAAAGGCATTAGCGGGAGGGCCCGCGAACACCGGGGAGCTGTTTTTT. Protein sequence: CASRKALAGGPANTGELFF.

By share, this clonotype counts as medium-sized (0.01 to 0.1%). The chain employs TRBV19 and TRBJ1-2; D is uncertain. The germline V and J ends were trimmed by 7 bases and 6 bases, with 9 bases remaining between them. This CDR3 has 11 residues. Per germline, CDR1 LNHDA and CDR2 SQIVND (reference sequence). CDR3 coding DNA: TGTGCCAGTATAGGTTCCCATGGCTACACCTTC. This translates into CASIGSHGYTF.

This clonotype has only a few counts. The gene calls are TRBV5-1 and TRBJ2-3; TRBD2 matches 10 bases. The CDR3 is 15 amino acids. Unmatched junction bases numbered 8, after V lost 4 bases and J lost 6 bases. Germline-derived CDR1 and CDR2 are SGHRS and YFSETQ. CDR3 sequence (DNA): TGCGCCAGCAGCATCCTAGCGGGAGCGTTCGATACGCAGTATTTT. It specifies CASSILAGAFDTQYF.

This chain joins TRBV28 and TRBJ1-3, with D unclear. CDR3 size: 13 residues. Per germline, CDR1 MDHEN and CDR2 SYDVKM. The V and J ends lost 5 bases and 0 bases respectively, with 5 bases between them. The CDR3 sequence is CASSVFSGNTIYF. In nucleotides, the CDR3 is TGTGCCAGCAGTGTCTTCTCTGGAAACACCATATATTTT.

CDR3 in DNA: TGTGCCAGCAGTGGGGGCTCGAGCGGGACTGGCGAGCAGTACTTC. Its protein is CASSGGSSGTGEQYF. The chain is built from TRBV6-1 and TRBJ2-7; 7 nucleotides agree with TRBD2. Germline V gene lookup returns CDR1 MNHNS and CDR2 SASEGT. The CDR3 is made up of 15 amino acids. V dropped 4 bases and J dropped 6; count of bases not matched to a gene: 12.

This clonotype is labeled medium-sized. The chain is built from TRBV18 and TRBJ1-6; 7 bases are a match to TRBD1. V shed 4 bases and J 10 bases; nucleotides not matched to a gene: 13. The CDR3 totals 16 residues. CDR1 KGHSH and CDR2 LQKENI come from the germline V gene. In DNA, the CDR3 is TGTGCCAGCTCACTTCTATCGACAGGGCTTGACTCACCCCTCCACTTT. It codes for CASSLLSTGLDSPLHF. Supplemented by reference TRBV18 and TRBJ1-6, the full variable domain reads NAGVMQNPRHLVRRRGQEARLRCSPMKGHSHVYWYRQLPEEGLKFMVYLQKENIIDESGMPKERFSAEFPKEGPSILRIQQVVRGDSAAYFCASSLLSTGLDSPLHFGNGTRLTVT.

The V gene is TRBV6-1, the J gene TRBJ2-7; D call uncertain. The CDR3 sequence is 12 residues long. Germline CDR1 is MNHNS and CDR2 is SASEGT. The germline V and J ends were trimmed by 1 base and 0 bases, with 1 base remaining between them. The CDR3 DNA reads TGTGCCAGCAGTGAAGTCTCCTACGAGCAGTACTTC. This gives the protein CASSEVSYEQYF.

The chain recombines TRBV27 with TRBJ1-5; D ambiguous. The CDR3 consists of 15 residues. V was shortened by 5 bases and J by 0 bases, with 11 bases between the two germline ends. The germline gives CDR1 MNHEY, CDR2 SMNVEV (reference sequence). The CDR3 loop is CASSAYPLSNQPQHF. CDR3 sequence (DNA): TGTGCCAGCAGTGCCTACCCCCTTAGCAATCAGCCCCAGCATTTT.

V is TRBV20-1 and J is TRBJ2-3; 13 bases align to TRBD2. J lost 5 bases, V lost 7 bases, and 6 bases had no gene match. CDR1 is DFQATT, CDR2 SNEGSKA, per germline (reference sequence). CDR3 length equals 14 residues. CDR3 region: CSVRTSGRQDTQYF. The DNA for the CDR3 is TGCAGTGTTCGGACTAGCGGGAGACAAGATACGCAGTATTTT.

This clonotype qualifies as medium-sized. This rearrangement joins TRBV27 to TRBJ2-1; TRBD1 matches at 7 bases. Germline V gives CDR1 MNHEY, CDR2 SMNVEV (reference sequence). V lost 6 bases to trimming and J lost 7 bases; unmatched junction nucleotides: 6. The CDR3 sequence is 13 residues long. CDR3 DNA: TGTGCCAGCAGAACAGGGGCCACAAATGAGCAGTTCTTC. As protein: CASRTGATNEQFF.

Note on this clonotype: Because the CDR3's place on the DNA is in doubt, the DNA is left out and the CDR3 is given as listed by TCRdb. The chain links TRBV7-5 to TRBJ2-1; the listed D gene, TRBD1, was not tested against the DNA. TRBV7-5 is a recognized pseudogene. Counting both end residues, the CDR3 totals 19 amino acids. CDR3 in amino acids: CISVPASCPVAKPYNEQFF.

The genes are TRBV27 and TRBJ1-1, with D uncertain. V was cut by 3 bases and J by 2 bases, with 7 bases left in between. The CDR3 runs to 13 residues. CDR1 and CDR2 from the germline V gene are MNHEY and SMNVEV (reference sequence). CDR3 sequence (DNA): TGTGCCAGCAGTTTGCCGGGAAACACTGAAGCTTTCTTT. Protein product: CASSLPGNTEAFF.

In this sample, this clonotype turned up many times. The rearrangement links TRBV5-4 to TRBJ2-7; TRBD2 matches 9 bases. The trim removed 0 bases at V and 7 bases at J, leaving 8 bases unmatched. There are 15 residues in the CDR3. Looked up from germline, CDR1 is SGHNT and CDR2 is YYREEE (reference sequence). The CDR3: CASSLAASGTEEQYF. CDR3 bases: TGTGCCAGCAGCTTGGCGGCTAGCGGGACAGAAGAGCAGTACTTC.

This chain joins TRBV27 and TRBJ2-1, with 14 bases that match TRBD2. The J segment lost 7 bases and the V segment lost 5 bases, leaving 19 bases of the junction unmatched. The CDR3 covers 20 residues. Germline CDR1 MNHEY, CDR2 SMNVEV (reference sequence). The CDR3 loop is CASSQNPGLAGVSTLNEQFF. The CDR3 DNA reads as TGTGCCAGCAGTCAAAATCCGGGACTAGCGGGAGTAAGTACCCTTAATGAGCAGTTCTTC.

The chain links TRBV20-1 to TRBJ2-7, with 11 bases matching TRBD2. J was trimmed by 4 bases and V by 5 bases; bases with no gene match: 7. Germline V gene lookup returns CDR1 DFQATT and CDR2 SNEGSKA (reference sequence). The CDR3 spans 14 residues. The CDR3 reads CSASTSGRGYEQYF. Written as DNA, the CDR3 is TGCAGTGCTTCTACTAGCGGGAGAGGTTACGAGCAGTACTTC.

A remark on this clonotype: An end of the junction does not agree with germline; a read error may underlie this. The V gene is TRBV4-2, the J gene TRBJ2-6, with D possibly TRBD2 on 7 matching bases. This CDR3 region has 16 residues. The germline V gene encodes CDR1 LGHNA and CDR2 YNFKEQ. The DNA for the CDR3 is TGCGCCAGCAGCCAAGGGGGGGGATCAGGGGCCAACGTCCTGACTTTC. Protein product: CASSQGGGSGANVLTF.

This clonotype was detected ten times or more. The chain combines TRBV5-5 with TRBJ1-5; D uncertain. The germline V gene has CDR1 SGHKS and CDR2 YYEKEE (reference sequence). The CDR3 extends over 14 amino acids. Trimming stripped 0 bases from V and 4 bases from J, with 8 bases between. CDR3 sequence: CASSLEVGNQPQHF. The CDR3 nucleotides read TGTGCCAGCAGCTTGGAGGTGGGGAATCAGCCCCAGCATTTT.

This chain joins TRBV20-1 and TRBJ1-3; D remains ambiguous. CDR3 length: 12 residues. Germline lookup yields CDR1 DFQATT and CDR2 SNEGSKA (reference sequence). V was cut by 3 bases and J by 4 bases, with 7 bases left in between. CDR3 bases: TGCAGTGCTAGGGGGTGGGGAAACACCATATATTTT. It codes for CSARGWGNTIYF.

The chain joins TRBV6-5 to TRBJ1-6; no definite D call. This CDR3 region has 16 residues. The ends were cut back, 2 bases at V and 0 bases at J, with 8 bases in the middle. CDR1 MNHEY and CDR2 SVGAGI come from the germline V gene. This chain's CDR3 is CASSYGRDSYNSPLHF. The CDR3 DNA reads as TGTGCCAGCAGTTACGGGAGGGACTCCTATAATTCACCCCTCCACTTT.

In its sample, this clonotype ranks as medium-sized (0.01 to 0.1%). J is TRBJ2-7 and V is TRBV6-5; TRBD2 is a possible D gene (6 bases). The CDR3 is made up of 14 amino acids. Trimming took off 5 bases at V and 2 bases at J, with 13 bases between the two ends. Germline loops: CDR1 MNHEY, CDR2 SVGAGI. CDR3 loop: CASSESLAPYEQYF. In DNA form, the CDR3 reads TGTGCCAGCAGTGAAAGCCTAGCGCCCTACGAGCAGTACTTC.

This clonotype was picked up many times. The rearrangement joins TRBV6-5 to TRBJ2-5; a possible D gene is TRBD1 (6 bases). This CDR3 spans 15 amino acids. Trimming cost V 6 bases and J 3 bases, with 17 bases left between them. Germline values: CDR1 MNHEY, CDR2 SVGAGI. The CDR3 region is CASSPWGQVKETQYF. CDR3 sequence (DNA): TGTGCCAGCAGCCCCTGGGGGCAGGTGAAAGAGACCCAGTACTTC.

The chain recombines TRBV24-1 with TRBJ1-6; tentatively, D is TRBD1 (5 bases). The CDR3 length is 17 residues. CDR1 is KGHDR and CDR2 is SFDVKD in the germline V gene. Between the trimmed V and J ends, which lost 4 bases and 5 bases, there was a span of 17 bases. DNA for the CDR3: TGTGCCACCAGTGAGCTGGGCCCAACAGGCCATAATTCACCCCTCCACTTT. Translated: CATSELGPTGHNSPLHF.

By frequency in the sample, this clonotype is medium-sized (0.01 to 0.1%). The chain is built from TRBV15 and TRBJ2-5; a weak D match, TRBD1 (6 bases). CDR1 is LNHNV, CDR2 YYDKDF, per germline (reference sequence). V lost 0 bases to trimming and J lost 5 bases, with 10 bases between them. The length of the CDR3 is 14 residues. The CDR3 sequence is CATSRDKGQETQYF. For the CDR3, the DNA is TGTGCCACCAGCAGAGATAAAGGACAGGAGACCCAGTACTTC.

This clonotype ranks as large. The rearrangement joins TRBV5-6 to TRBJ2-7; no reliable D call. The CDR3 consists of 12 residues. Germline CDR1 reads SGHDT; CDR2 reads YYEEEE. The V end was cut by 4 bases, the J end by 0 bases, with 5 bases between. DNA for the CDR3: TGTGCCAGCAGCCTCAACTCCTACGAGCAGTACTTC. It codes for CASSLNSYEQYF.